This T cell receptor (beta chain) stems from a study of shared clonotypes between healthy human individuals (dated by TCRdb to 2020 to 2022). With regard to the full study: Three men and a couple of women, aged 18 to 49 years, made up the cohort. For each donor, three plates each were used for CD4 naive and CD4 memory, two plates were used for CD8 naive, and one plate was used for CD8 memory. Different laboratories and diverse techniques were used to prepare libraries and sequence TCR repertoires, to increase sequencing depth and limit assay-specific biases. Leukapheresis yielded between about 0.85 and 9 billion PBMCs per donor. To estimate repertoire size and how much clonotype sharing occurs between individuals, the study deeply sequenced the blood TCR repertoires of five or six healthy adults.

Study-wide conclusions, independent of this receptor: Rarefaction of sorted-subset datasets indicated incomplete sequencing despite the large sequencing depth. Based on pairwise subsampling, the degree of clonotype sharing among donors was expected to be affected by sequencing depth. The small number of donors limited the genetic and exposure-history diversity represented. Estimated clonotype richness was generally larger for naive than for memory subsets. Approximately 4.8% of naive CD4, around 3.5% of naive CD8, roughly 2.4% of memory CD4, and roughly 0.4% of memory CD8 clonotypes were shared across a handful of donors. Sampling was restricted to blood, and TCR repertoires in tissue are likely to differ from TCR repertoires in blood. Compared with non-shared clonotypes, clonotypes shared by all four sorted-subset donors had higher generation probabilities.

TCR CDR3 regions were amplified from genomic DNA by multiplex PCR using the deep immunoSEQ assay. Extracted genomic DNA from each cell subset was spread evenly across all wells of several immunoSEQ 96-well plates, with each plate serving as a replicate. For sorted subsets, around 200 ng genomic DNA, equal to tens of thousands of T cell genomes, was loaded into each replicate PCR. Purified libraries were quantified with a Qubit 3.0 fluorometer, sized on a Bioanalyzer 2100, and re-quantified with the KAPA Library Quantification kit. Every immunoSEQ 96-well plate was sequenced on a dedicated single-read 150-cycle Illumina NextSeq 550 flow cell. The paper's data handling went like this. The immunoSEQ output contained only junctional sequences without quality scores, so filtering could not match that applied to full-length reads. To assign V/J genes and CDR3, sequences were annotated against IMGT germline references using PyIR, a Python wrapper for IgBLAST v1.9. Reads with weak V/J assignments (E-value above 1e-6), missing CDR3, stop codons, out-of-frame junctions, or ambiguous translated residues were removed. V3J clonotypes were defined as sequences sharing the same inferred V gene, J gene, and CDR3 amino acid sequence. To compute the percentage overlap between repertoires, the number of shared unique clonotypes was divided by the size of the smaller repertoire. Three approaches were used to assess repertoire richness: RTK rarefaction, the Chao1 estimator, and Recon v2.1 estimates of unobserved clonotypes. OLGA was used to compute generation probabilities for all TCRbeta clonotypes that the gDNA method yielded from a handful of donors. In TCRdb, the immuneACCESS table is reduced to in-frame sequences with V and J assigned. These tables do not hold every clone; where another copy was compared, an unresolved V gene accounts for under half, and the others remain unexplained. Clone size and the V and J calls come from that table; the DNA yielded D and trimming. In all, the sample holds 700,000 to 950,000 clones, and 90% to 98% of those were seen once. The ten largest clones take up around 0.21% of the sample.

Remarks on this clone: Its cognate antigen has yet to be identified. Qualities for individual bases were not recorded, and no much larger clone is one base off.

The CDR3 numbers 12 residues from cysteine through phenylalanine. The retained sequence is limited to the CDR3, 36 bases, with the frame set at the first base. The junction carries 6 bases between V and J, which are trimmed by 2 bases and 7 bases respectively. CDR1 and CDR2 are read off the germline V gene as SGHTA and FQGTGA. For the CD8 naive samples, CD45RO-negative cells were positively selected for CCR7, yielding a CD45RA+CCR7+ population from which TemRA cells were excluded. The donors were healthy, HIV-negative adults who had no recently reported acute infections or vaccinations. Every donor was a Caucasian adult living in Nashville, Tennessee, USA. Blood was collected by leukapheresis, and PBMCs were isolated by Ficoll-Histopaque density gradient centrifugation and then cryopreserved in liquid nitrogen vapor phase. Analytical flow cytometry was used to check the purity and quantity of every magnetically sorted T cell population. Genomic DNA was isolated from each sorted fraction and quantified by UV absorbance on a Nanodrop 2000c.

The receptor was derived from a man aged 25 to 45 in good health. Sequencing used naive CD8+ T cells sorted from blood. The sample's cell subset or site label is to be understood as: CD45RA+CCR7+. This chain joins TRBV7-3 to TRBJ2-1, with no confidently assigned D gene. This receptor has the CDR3 CASSLGRNEQFF. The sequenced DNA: TGTGCCAGCAGCTTAGGGCGGAATGAGCAGTTCTTC. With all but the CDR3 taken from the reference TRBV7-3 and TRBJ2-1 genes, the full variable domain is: GAGVSQTPSNKVTEKGKYVELRCDPISGHTALYWYRQSLGQGPEFLIYFQGTGAADDSGLPNDRFFAVRPEGSVSTLKIQRTERGDSAVYLCASSLGRNEQFFGPGTRLTVL.